The T cell receptor beta chain described here comes from a study of blood T cells in healthy people across ages. CDR3 length: 12 amino acids. Germline loops: CDR1 DFQATT, CDR2 SNEGSKA (reference sequence). V dropped 3 bases and J dropped 5 bases, with 7 bases sitting between them. Combining a sample-barcoded 5' primer with a J-beta primer mix, a second PCR ran for roughly 7 to 12 cycles. MiXCR, run by TCRdb on the 5' RACE reads, gives a single entry per CDR3 protein. The sample shows approximately 780,000 distinct CDR3 sequences, 25% to 30% of them seen only once. These data were also filed under a second study, of T cells of mothers and their children. In that study: Material was donated by three healthy Caucasian mothers and their six children. For cDNA synthesis, the complete extracted RNA was used (around 1.4 ug per 15 ul). Each mother gave over 8 million TCR beta CDR3 reads; each child, some 2.8 million. No T cell clones of persistent microchimeric origin were detected.

This rearrangement joins TRBV20-1 to TRBJ1-4, with no clear D. Sequencing used blood. The source is a boy between 10 and 17 years old in good health. The CDR3 reads CSARHRNEKLFF. The CDR3 DNA reads as TGCAGTGCTAGGCACCGGAATGAAAAACTGTTTTTT.